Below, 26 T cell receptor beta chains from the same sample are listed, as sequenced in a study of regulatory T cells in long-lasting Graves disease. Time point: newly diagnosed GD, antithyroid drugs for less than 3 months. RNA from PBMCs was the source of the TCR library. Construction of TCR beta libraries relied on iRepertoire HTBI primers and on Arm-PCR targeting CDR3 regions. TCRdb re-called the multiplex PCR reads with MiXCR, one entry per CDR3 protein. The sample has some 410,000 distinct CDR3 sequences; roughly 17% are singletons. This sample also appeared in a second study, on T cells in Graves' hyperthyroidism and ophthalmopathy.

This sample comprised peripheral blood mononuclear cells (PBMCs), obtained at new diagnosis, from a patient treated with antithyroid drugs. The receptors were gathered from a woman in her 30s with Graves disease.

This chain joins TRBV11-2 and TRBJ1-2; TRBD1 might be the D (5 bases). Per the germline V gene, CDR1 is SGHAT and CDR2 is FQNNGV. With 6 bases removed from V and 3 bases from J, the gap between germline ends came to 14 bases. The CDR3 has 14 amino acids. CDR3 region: CASRKWGSYYGYTF. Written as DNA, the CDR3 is TGTGCCAGCAGGAAGTGGGGGTCGTACTATGGCTACACCTTC.

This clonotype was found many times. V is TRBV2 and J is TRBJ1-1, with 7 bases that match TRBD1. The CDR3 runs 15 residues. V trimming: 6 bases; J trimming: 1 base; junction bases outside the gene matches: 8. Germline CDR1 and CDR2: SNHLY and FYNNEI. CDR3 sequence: CASRAPTGENTEAFF. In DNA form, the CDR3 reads TGTGCCAGCAGAGCCCCTACAGGGGAGAACACTGAAGCTTTCTTT.

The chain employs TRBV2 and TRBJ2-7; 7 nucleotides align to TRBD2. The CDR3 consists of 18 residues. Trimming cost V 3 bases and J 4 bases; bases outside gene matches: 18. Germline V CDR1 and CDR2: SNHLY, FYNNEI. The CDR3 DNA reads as TGTGCCAGCAGTGAGTTCGGGGGAGGGACCCGTCGGATTTACGAGCAGTACTTC. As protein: CASSEFGGGTRRIYEQYF.

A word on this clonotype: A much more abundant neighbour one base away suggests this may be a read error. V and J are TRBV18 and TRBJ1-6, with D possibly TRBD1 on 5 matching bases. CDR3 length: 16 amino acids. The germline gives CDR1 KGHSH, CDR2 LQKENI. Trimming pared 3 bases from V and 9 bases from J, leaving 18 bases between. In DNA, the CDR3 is TGTGCCAGCTCACCCCTGAAACAGGAAACTGGTTCACCCCTCCACTTT. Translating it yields CASSPLKQETGSPLHF.

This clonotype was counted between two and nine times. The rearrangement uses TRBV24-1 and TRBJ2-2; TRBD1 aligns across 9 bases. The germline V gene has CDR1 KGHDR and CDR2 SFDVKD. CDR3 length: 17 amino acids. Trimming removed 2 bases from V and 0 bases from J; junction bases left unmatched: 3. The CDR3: CATSDSGQGTNTGELFF. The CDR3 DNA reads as TGTGCCACCAGTGATTCGGGACAGGGAACGAACACCGGGGAGCTGTTTTTT.

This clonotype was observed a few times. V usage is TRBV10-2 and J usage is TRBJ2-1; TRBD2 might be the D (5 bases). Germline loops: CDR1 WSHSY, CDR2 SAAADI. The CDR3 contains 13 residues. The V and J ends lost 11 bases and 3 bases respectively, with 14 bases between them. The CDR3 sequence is CAVATGNYNEQFF. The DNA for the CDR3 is TGCGCCGTCGCCACGGGAAACTACAATGAGCAGTTCTTC.

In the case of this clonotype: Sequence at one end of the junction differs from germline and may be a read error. The CDR3 loop reads CASRPGDRGKSYEPYF. The DNA of the CDR3 is TGCGCCAGCAGGCCCGGGGATAGGGGGAAGTCCTACGAGCCGTACTTC. The V call is TRBV5-1, the J call TRBJ2-7; maybe TRBD1 (6 bases). The CDR3 is 16 amino acids. Germline V gives CDR1 SGHRS, CDR2 YFSETQ.

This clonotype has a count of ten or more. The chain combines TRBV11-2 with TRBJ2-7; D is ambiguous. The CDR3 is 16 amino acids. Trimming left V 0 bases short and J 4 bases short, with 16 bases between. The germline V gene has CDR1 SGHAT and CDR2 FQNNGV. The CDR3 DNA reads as TGTGCCAGCAGCTTAGACTTGGGCGGCTTTTCTTACGAGCAGTACTTC. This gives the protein CASSLDLGGFSYEQYF.

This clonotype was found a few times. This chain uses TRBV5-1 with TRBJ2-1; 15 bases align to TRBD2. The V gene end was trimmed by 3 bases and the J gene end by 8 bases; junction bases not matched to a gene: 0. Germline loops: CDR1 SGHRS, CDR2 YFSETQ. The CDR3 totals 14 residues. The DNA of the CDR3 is TGCGCCAGCAGCTGGACTAGCGGGAGGGATGAGCAGTTCTTC. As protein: CASSWTSGRDEQFF.

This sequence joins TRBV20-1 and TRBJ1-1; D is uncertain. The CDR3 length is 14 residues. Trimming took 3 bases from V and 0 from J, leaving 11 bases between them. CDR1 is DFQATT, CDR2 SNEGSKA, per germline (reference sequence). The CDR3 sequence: CSARITHLNTEAFF. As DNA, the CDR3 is TGCAGTGCTAGGATAACTCATCTGAACACTGAAGCTTTCTTT.

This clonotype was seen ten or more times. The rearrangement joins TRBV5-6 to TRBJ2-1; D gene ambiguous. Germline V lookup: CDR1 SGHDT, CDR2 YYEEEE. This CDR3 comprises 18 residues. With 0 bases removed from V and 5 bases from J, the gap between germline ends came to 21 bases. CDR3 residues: CASSLAGRAKWGNNEQFF. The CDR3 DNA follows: TGTGCCAGCAGCTTGGCCGGAAGAGCCAAGTGGGGTAACAATGAGCAGTTCTTC. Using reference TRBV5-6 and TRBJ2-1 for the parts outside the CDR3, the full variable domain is DAGVTQSPTHLIKTRGQQVTLRCSPKSGHDTVSWYQQALGQGPQFIFQYYEEEERQRGNFPDRFSGHQFPNYSSELNVNALLLGDSALYLCASSLAGRAKWGNNEQFFGPGTRLTVL.

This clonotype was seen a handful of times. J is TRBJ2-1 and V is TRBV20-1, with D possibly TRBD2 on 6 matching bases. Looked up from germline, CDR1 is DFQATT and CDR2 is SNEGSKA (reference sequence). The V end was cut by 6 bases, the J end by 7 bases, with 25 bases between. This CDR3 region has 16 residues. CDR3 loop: CSAPSLAGGMGNEQFF. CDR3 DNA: TGCAGTGCGCCGAGCCTAGCCGGCGGGATGGGTAATGAGCAGTTCTTC.

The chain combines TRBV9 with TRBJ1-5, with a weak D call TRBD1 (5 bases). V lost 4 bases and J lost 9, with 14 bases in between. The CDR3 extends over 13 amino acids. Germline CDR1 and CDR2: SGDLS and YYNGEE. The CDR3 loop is CASSQEGGGPQHF. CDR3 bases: TGTGCCAGCAGCCAGGAGGGCGGGGGGCCCCAGCATTTT.

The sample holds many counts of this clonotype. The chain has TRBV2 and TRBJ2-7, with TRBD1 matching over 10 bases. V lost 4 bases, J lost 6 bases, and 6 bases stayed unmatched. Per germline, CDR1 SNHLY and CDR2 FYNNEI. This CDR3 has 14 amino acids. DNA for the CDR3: TGTGCCAGCAGTGGGGACAGGGGAGCCGGCGAGCAGTACTTC. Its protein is CASSGDRGAGEQYF.

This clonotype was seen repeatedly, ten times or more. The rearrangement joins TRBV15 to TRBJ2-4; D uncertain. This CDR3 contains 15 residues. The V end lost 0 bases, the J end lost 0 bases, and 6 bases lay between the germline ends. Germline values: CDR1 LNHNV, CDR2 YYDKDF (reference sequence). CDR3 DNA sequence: TGTGCCACCAGCAGAGAAGGAGTAGCCAAAAACATTCAGTACTTC. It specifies CATSREGVAKNIQYF.

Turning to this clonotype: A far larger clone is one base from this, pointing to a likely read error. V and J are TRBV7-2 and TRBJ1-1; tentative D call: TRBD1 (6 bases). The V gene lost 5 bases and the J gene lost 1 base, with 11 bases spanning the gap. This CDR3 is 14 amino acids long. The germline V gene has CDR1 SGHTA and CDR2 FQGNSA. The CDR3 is CASSNPGQNTEAFF. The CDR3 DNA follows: TGTGCCAGCAGCAATCCGGGACAGAACACTGAAGCTTTCTTT.

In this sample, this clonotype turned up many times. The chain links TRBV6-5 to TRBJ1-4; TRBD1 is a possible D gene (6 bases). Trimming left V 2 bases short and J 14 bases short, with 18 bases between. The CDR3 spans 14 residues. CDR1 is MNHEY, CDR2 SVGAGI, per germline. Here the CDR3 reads CASSYPGDRSRLFF. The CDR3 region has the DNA TGTGCCAGCAGTTACCCCGGCGACAGGTCGCGGCTGTTTTTT.

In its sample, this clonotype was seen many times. The CDR3 protein is CASSSIGTSSYNEQFF. CDR3 bases: TGTGCCAGCAGCTCTATCGGGACTAGCTCCTACAATGAGCAGTTCTTC. V usage is TRBV28 and J usage is TRBJ2-1; 8 bases map to TRBD2. Germline CDR1 is MDHEN and CDR2 is SYDVKM. The CDR3 spans 16 residues. The junction had 7 bases not matched to a gene; V was cut back by 6 bases and J by 0 bases. Together with reference TRBV28 and TRBJ2-1, the CDR3 gives the full variable domain: DVKVTQSSRYLVKRTGEKVFLECVQDMDHENMFWYRQDPGLGLRLIYFSYDVKMKEKGDIPEGYSVSREKKERFSLILESASTNQTSMYLCASSSIGTSSYNEQFFGPGTRLTVL.

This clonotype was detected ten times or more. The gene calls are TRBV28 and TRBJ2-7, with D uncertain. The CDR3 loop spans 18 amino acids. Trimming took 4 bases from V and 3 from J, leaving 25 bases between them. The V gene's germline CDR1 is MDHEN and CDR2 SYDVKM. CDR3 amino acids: CASSSDTLVGVGIYEQYF. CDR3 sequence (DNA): TGTGCCAGCAGTTCCGACACTCTAGTAGGCGTTGGGATCTACGAGCAGTACTTC.

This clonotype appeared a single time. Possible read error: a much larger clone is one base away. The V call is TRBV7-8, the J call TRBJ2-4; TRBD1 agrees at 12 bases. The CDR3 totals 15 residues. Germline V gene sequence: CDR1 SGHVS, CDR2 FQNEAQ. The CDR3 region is CASSSRDRGLNFQYF. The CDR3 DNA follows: TGTGCCAGCAGCTCCCGGGACAGGGGGCTAAACTTTCAGTACTTC.

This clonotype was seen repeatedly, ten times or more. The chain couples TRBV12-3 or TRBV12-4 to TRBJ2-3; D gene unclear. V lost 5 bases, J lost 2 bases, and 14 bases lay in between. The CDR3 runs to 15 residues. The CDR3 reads CASSGSRKATDTQYF. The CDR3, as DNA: TGTGCCAGCAGTGGGTCCCGGAAGGCCACAGATACGCAGTATTTT.

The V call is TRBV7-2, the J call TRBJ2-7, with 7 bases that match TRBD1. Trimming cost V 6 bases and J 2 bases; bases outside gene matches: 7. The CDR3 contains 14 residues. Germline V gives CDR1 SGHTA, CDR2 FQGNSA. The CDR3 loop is CASSLTGITYEQYF. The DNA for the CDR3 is TGTGCCAGCAGTTTGACAGGGATTACCTACGAGCAGTACTTC.

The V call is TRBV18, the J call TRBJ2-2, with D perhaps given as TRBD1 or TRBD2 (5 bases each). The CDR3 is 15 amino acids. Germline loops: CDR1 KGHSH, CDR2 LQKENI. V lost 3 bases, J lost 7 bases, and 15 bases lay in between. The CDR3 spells CASSPVEGRIGELFF. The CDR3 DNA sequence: TGTGCCAGCTCACCGGTTGAGGGGCGCATCGGGGAGCTGTTTTTT.

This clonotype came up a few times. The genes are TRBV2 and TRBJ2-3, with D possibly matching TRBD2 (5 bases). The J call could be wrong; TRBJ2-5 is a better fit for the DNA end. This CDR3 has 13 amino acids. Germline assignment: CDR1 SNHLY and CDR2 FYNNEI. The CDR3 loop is CASSEDLRETQYF. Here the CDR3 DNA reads TGTGCCAGCAGTGAGGACTTACGAGAGACCCAGTACTTC.

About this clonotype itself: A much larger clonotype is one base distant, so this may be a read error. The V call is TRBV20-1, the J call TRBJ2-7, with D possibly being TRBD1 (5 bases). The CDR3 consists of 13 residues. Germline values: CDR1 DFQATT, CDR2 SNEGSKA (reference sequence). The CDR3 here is CSARTDSPYERYF. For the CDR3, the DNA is TGCAGTGCTAGAACCGACAGTCCCTACGAGCGGTACTTC.

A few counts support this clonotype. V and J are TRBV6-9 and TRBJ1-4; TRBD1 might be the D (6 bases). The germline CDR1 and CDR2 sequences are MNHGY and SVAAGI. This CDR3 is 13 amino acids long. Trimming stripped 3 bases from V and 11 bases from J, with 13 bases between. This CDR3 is CASSYGGQGKLFF. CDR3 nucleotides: TGTGCCAGCAGTTACGGAGGTCAGGGGAAACTGTTTTTT.